The 23 T cell receptor beta chains listed next were all sequenced from one sample in a study of T cells in localized non-small cell lung cancer. Sequencing used immunoSEQ multiplex PCR; TCRdb keeps in-frame clones, though not all of them. The sample lists around 2,700 clones, approximately 33% occurring once. The sample consisted of lung tumor tissue, taken before any cancer treatment. The receptors originated from a female donor of 60 years or more with stage II lung adenocarcinoma.

The chain combines TRBV30 with TRBJ1-1; D remains unclear. Per the germline V gene, CDR1 is GTSNPN and CDR2 is SVGIG (reference sequence). CDR3 length equals 14 residues. Trimming shortened V by 2 bases and J by 1 base, and 11 bases separated the two germline ends. In DNA form, the CDR3 reads TGTGCCTGGAGTAGGTCCAGCGCGAACACTGAAGCTTTCTTT. Translating it yields CAWSRSSANTEAFF.

The chain combines TRBV5-1 with TRBJ2-3; D gene ambiguous. Germline CDR1 and CDR2: SGHRS and YFSETQ. With 4 bases removed from V and 2 bases from J, the gap between germline ends came to 14 bases. The CDR3 length is 15 residues. The CDR3 bases are TGCGCCAGCAGCCACTCCGGAGCCGTCACAGATACGCAGTATTTT. Residues: CASSHSGAVTDTQYF.

The chain employs TRBV18 and TRBJ1-4; 8 nucleotides agree with TRBD1. Per the germline V gene, CDR1 is KGHSH and CDR2 is LQKENI. The CDR3 length is 15 residues. V shed 5 bases and J 8 bases; nucleotides not matched to a gene: 10. The DNA for the CDR3 is TGTGCCAGCTCAACTGCGGACAGGGCTGAGGAAAAACTGTTTTTT. It yields the protein CASSTADRAEEKLFF.

The chain uses TRBV29-1 and TRBJ2-1; 7 positions agree with TRBD2. The CDR3 runs 15 residues. Germline V gene lookup returns CDR1 SQVTM and CDR2 ANQGSEA. J lost 6 bases, V lost 6 bases, and 14 bases had no gene match. The CDR3 protein is CSVPSVAGVGNEQFF. The DNA for the CDR3 is TGCAGCGTCCCTTCTGTGGCGGGAGTTGGCAATGAGCAGTTCTTC.

This clone was found a few times. V usage is TRBV19 and J usage is TRBJ2-7, with D hard to call. This CDR3 region has 13 residues. V was clipped by 3 bases and J by 5 bases, with 11 bases between them. Germline V CDR1 and CDR2: LNHDA, SQIVND (reference sequence). The DNA for the CDR3 is TGTGCCAGTAGTATTGCAAGGTTCAACGAGCAGTACTTC. This sequence encodes CASSIARFNEQYF. The whole variable domain, remainder taken from reference TRBV19 and TRBJ2-7, is DGGITQSPKYLFRKEGQNVTLSCEQNLNHDAMYWYRQDPGQGLRLIYYSQIVNDFQKGDIAEGYSVSREKKESFPLTVTSAQKNPTAFYLCASSIARFNEQYFGPGTRLTVT.

In its sample, this clone ranks as medium-sized. V usage is TRBV6-8 and J usage is TRBJ1-1; D not resolved. V was pared by 6 bases and J by 1 base, with 6 bases between. There are 12 residues in the CDR3. Germline V gives CDR1 MNHGY, CDR2 SAAAGT. The CDR3 protein is CASRPANTEAFF. The CDR3 nucleotides are TGTGCCAGCAGACCCGCGAACACTGAAGCTTTCTTT.

This clone has more than one count but fewer than ten. The gene calls are TRBV9 and TRBJ2-1, with a tentative D call TRBD2 (6 bases). Trimming shortened V by 3 bases and J by 6 bases, and 10 bases separated the two germline ends. Germline V gene data show CDR1 as SGDLS and CDR2 as YYNGEE. The CDR3 consists of 13 residues. In DNA form, the CDR3 reads TGTGCCAGCAGCGCGGGACTCCTCAATGAGCAGTTCTTC. It encodes CASSAGLLNEQFF.

This clone was counted only a few times. This chain uses TRBV9 with TRBJ1-1; D gene ambiguous. Trimming cost V 0 bases and J 1 base, with 4 bases left between them. The CDR3 length is 13 residues. In germline, CDR1 is SGDLS, CDR2 YYNGEE. CDR3 nucleotide sequence: TGTGCCAGCAGCGTAGAGGAGAACACTGAAGCTTTCTTT. It yields the protein CASSVEENTEAFF.

The CDR3 loop is CASSPGWQRLHEQYF. CDR3 in DNA: TGCGCCAGCAGCCCGGGGTGGCAGCGGCTTCACGAGCAGTACTTC. The V and J genes are TRBV10-1 and TRBJ2-7; maybe TRBD2 (5 bases). CDR1 and CDR2 from the germline V gene are WNHNN and SYGVQD (reference sequence). V dropped 6 bases and J dropped 5 bases, with 20 bases sitting between them. The CDR3 sequence is 15 residues long.

This clone appeared a few times. V and J are TRBV14 and TRBJ2-7; D remains ambiguous. Deletions cut 3 bases from V and 5 bases from J, with 17 bases between. The germline gives CDR1 SGHDN, CDR2 FVKESK. The CDR3 covers 15 residues. Written as DNA, the CDR3 is TGTGCCAGCAGCCAGACAACGGCGGCCCTCCACGAGCAGTACTTC. As protein: CASSQTTAALHEQYF.

CDR3 in amino acids: CAWSTTRGRPYGYTF. DNA for the CDR3: TGTGCCTGGAGTACAACTAGGGGACGGCCCTATGGCTACACCTTC. The V and J genes are TRBV30 and TRBJ1-2, with D possibly being TRBD1 (5 bases). Looked up from germline, CDR1 is GTSNPN and CDR2 is SVGIG (reference sequence). The length of the CDR3 is 15 residues. Trimming left V 2 bases short and J 4 bases short, with 17 bases between.

The V and J genes are TRBV6-8 and TRBJ1-2; a weak D match, TRBD1 (5 bases). CDR1 and CDR2 (germline): MNHGY, SAAAGT. Trimming took off 9 bases at V and 5 bases at J, with 13 bases between the two ends. CDR3 length equals 12 residues. The CDR3 loop is CASTDSFYGYTF. As DNA, the CDR3 is TGTGCCAGTACCGACAGCTTTTATGGCTACACCTTC.

This clone is medium-sized by share. The chain carries TRBV11-3 and TRBJ1-3, with D unclear. The CDR3 length is 15 residues. Trimming stripped 2 bases from V and 2 bases from J, with 10 bases between. CDR1 and CDR2 (germline): SGHNT, YENEEA. The CDR3 region is CASSLLRTAGNTIYF. The DNA of the CDR3 is TGTGCCAGCAGCTTACTTCGGACGGCTGGAAACACCATATATTTT.

This rearrangement joins TRBV9 to TRBJ1-5; D is unclear. V lost 5 bases and J lost 6, with 12 bases in between. Germline V gives CDR1 SGDLS, CDR2 YYNGEE. This CDR3 has 13 amino acids. The CDR3 nucleotides read TGTGCCAGCAGTTTCCAGAGGAGTCAGCCCCAGCATTTT. Amino acid sequence: CASSFQRSQPQHF.

This clone was seen a few times. The rearrangement uses TRBV6-8 and TRBJ2-2; no clear D gene. Looked up from germline, CDR1 is MNHGY and CDR2 is SAAAGT. CDR3 length: 15 residues. V was clipped by 5 bases and J by 0 bases, with 10 bases between them. In nucleotides, the CDR3 is TGTGCCAGCAGTCCCAGTTATACGAACACCGGGGAGCTGTTTTTT. It yields the protein CASSPSYTNTGELFF.

This clone was picked up a small number of times. This chain uses TRBV30 with TRBJ1-5, with D maybe TRBD1 (5 bases). The CDR3 totals 14 residues. The V end was cut by 0 bases, the J end by 3 bases, with 9 bases between. Looked up from germline, CDR1 is GTSNPN and CDR2 is SVGIG (reference sequence). The CDR3 DNA sequence: TGTGCCTGGAGTGTTGGGGGTAACAATCAGCCCCAGCATTTT. Translated, it gives CAWSVGGNNQPQHF.

This chain connects TRBV10-2 to TRBJ1-3, with D unclear. Germline V lookup: CDR1 WSHSY, CDR2 SAAADI. V gave up 2 bases and J gave up 4 bases, with 3 bases separating them. This CDR3 is built from 12 residues. The CDR3 is CASSEVGNTIYF. The CDR3 region has the DNA TGCGCCAGCAGTGAGGTGGGAAACACCATATATTTT.

This clone was seen a few times. The rearrangement links TRBV19 to TRBJ1-2; tentative D call: TRBD1 (6 bases). With 7 bases removed from V and 4 bases from J, the gap between germline ends came to 19 bases. The V gene's germline CDR1 is LNHDA and CDR2 SQIVND (reference sequence). This CDR3 is 15 amino acids long. The CDR3 region is CASTTNREKGYGYTF. The CDR3 bases are TGTGCCAGTACCACAAACAGGGAGAAGGGCTATGGCTACACCTTC.

The V gene is TRBV19, the J gene TRBJ2-1; a possible D gene is TRBD1 (5 bases). Trimming took 1 base from V and 7 from J, leaving 5 bases between them. The germline CDR1 and CDR2 sequences are LNHDA and SQIVND (reference sequence). This CDR3 has 12 residues. This CDR3 reads CASSIGQNEQFF. The DNA for the CDR3 is TGTGCCAGTAGTATAGGACAGAATGAGCAGTTCTTC.

Judged by abundance, this clone is medium-sized. The rearrangement joins TRBV11-3 to TRBJ1-4, with a tentative D call TRBD1 (5 bases). V lost 3 bases and J 9 bases, leaving 17 bases between the germline ends. This CDR3 region has 15 residues. Germline CDR1 and CDR2: SGHNT and YENEEA. The CDR3 nucleotides are TGTGCCAGCAGCTTGCGGGGACGGGGTACACAAAAACTGTTTTTT. Its translation is CASSLRGRGTQKLFF.

This sequence joins TRBV7-2 and TRBJ1-1, with D hard to call. The CDR3 consists of 13 residues. Germline CDR1 and CDR2: SGHTA and FQGNSA. V dropped 3 bases and J dropped 10 bases, with 15 bases sitting between them. The CDR3 reads CASSFGPSSRAFF. CDR3 sequence (DNA): TGTGCCAGCAGCTTCGGGCCGTCCTCGCGAGCTTTCTTT.

This clone has only one observation. This chain uses TRBV19 with TRBJ2-3; 10 nucleotides match TRBD2. The CDR3 contains 18 residues. V lost 5 bases, J lost 1 base, and 12 bases stayed unmatched. The germline V gene encodes CDR1 LNHDA and CDR2 SQIVND (reference sequence). The CDR3 protein is CASSLSSGSLLRTDTQYF. The CDR3 bases are TGTGCCAGTAGTTTATCTAGCGGGAGTCTGCTCCGCACAGATACGCAGTATTTT.

By its share, this clone is medium-sized. V and J are TRBV10-3 and TRBJ2-7; TRBD1 matches 9 bases. The germline CDR1 and CDR2 sequences are ENHRY and SYGVKD. The junction had 5 bases not matched to a gene; V was cut back by 0 bases and J by 5 bases. The CDR3 loop spans 15 amino acids. This chain's CDR3 is CAISESMDRGHEQYV. CDR3 nucleotide sequence: TGTGCCATCAGTGAGTCGATGGACAGGGGCCACGAGCAGTACGTC.